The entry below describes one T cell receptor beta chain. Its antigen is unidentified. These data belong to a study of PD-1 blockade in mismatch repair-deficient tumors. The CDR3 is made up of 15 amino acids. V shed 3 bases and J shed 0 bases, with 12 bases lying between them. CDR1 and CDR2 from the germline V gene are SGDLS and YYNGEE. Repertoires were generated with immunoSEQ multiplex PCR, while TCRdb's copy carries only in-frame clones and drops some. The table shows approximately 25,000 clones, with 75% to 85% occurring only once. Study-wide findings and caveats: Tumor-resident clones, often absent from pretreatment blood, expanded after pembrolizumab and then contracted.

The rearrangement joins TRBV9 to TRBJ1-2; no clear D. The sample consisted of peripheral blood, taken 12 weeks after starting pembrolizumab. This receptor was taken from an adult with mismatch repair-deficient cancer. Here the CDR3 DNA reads TGTGCCAGCAGCGCTACAACAGAAACTAACTATGGCTACACCTTC. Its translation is CASSATTETNYGYTF.